The clone carrying this T cell receptor beta chain was counted at least ten times. As yet, its antigen is unknown. The sample is drawn from a study of T cells in Graves' hyperthyroidism and ophthalmopathy. Study-wide results and limits: Blood held most thyroid clonotypes expanded above 0.001 frequency.

TCR beta CDR3 regions were amplified from RNA. An initial round of RT-PCR targeting the TCR CDR3 relied on the HTBI primer set. TCRdb passed the multiplex PCR reads through MiXCR, listing each CDR3 protein once. This table holds about 380,000 distinct CDR3 sequences, around 20% found once. Trimming cost V 4 bases and J 1 base, with 7 bases left between them. Germline V gene data show CDR1 as SGHRS and CDR2 as YFSETQ. The CDR3 consists of 13 residues. This rearrangement joins TRBV5-1 to TRBJ2-3; D ambiguous. Sequencing used blood. The source is a man between 18 and 29 years old with Graves' ophthalmopathy. CDR3 coding DNA: TGCGCCAGCAGCCCGACCGGCACAGATACGCAGTATTTT. Encoded protein: CASSPTGTDTQYF.